This T cell receptor (beta chain) was profiled in a study of cytomegalovirus exposure and HLA in healthy donors (dated by TCRdb to about 2017). For the wider study: According to an earlier analysis of 550 to 750 of the donors, roughly 180 million T cells yielded 117 million unique TCR beta sequences and 250 to 350 Gb of sequence data. About 300 gigabases of sequencing data and around 88 million unique TCR sequences made up an early release that covered nearly 650 HLA-typed donors. Of the 300 to 400 genotyped donors, about 80% fell in the genetic ancestry cluster associated with self-reported Caucasian donors. The study was designed to test whether signatures of past pathogen exposure could be identified by cataloging public T cell receptors. The T cell repertoires of roughly 660 subjects were profiled by immunosequencing and related to cytomegalovirus serostatus. Besides the first cohort of approximately 670 subjects, a separate validation cohort made up of over 100 different subjects was used. To predict cytomegalovirus infection status, the study combined high-throughput TCR immunosequencing, statistical association of individual TCRs with disease status, and machine learning. In a later analysis, previously published TCR beta repertoires from 550 to 700 donors were re-analyzed and high-resolution HLA genotyping was added so that TCR occurrence patterns could be studied. Rather than using new phenotypic data, the later analysis identified candidate immune exposures from TCR beta sequences and from how often those sequences occurred across donors. An earlier analysis of some 500 of the donors used high-throughput TCR beta sequencing to judge whether each TCR beta V gene segment behaved as functional or pseudogenic. Donor age, sex, ethnicity and CMV serostatus were compiled together with the repertoire data. In a later genetic analysis, genome-wide SNP genotypes for about three fifths of the roughly 670 donors were used, and that subset was treated as a discovery cohort. All discovery cohort repertoires had been generated on a single sequencing platform. HLA typing covered class I and class II loci at four-digit resolution. Typing coverage differed by locus: A, B, C, DRB1 and DQB1 were typed in about 620-630 donors, DQA1 in about 500, DPA1 in 600 to 610, and DPB1 in just under 480. Roughly five DR-DQ haplotypes were handled as single units for association and clustering, since linkage in the cohort was strong. On average, roughly 250,000 unique TCR beta nucleotide sequences were sequenced per donor among 398 genotyped donors of the cohort, with roughly 20% of those sequences being non-productive.

The CDR3 measures 17 amino acids from cysteine to phenylalanine. Solely the CDR3 DNA is kept, with 51 bases framed from the first base. At the junction V is shortened by 3 bases and J by 1 base; bases outside the gene matches: 8. Looking up the germline V gene yields CDR1 SGHRS and CDR2 YFSETQ. In total, roughly 670 healthy bone marrow donors made up the cohort. At the time of sampling, every cohort member was nominally healthy, though immune exposures that went unrecorded were likely present. The donor was CMV seronegative and belonged to the group of under 400 seronegative cohort members. A peripheral blood sample was provided by each donor, and peripheral blood mononuclear cells were used for TCR beta sequencing. Genomic DNA was extracted from the blood cell samples with the Qiagen DNeasy Blood Extraction Kit. Turning to this clone: Its antigen remains undetermined. The sample holds no much larger clone one base away, and base qualities are not on file.

Study-wide findings and limitations: Because HLA typing was missing for some donors at each locus, association tests included only the typed subset. In an earlier analysis of about 550 of the donors, most TCR beta V segments were observed in productive rearrangements about 87% or about 30% of the time, broadly matching IMGT annotations. While some public TCRs were present in many individuals, most TCR sequences turned up only very rarely across donors. For the cohort, immune exposure information was limited to CMV serostatus. According to a later genetic analysis, donors in an Asian-associated ancestry cluster had fewer N-insertions in productive TCRs than the approximately 700-donor mean. V-gene and J-gene trimming of TCR beta chains was associated with a missense DCLRE1C variant in a later genetic analysis, and the association was replicated in an independent cohort. According to a later analysis, TCR association rates differed among HLA loci, with DRB1 alleles showing the most associated TCRs and HLA-C alleles showing the fewest. A further reported finding was that TCR beta sequences accurately predicted the HLA-A and HLA-B alleles for most subjects in the first cohort. In vitro tests confirmed that three of the cytomegalovirus-associated TCR beta chains recognize cytomegalovirus antigens. Some IMGT-functional V segments, including TRBV6-2 and TRBV6-3, could not be told apart with the 87-base-pair reads, so those segments were excluded. Because counts were too low, seventeen rarely observed V segments, including chromosome 9 orphons, were left out of the earlier analysis of some 600 of the donors. A later analysis associated about 17,000 TCR beta sequences with specific HLA alleles at a false discovery rate of 0.05. A group of highly shared sequence variants was considered likely to be a technical artifact of the sequencing pipeline. The classifier was reported to diagnose cytomegalovirus status with high specificity and sensitivity in both the original cohort and the validation cohort. The authors suggested that the approach could potentially be extended to other disease states and immunological phenotypes. Most CMV-associated TCR beta chains appeared to be HLA-restricted in a later analysis, and the HLA associations seemed to be driven largely by CMV exposure. Sequencing depth was assumed to be roughly uniform across donors in the presence/absence analyses, though that assumption may not hold. In the study, around 150 TCR beta chains were listed as associated with cytomegalovirus. In this cohort, only TCR beta chains were sequenced, and detectable features were limited by the absence of alpha or paired-chain data. When HLA alleles, especially DR and DQ, strongly co-occurred, attributing TCR associations to individual alleles was difficult. According to a later analysis, parvovirus B19, influenza, CMV and Epstein-Barr virus appeared linked to several top co-occurrence clusters. A later analysis found that HLA-associated TCR beta chains were more clonally expanded and had lower generation probabilities than equally common non-associated chains. Correlated functional status among segregating V segments might be attributable to linkage disequilibrium, but an unknown experimental factor could not be ruled out.

The library was made by the immunoSEQ multiplex PCR assay. For the multiplex PCR, a mixture combining 60 forward primers for TCR Vbeta segments and 13 reverse primers for TCR Jbeta segments was used. The CDR3 region of rearranged TCR beta genes was amplified from genomic DNA with a multiplex PCR assay. The Illumina HiSeq System was used to sequence the amplified TCR beta libraries as 87-base-pair reads. The authors processed their data as follows. A later analysis counted some 74 million unique TCR beta chains across the 640 or so repertoires, and approximately 11 million of these chains were shared by at least two donors. Raw reads were error-corrected and collapsed into unique sequences by a nearest-neighbor algorithm in which closely related sequences were merged to remove PCR and sequencing errors. CDR3 sequences were aligned to IMGT reference sequences to assign V, D and J gene segments. For a sequence to be retained, at least a six-nucleotide match to both a V gene segment and a J gene segment was required. Rearrangements were called productive when the CDR3 lacked stop codons and stayed in frame with V and J; all others were non-productive. CDR3 was defined by IMGT convention, running from the second conserved V-encoded cysteine to the conserved J-encoded phenylalanine. In an earlier analysis of just under 600 of the donors, sequences lacking an unambiguous match to a single V gene segment were excluded. An earlier analysis of 500 to 600 of the donors classified V segments as functional when productive rearrangements were above 56.7% and as segregating when the standard deviation between donors was above 5%. A statistical classification framework was built for diagnosing cytomegalovirus status from the catalog of TCR beta chain sequences. In a later analysis, V and J genes were assigned by comparing TCR nucleotide sequences against IMGT/GENE-DB human TR gene sequences. The TCRdist pipeline was used in a later analysis to assign CDR3 sequences and most-parsimonious VDJ recombination scenarios. A later analysis defined each TCR beta chain by its CDR3 amino acid sequence plus V-gene family, and excluded reads lacking a unique V-gene family. To address suspected cross-contamination and a sequencing artifact, a later analysis removed 592 highly shared, low-generation-probability nucleotide sequences. For each public chain, a later analysis derived a clonal expansion index from normalized ranks of inferred template counts within each repertoire. In a later analysis, generation probabilities were computed using a VDJ recombination model fitted to out-of-frame rearrangements, and the results were checked against IGoR. A later analysis scored TCR-TCR, TCR-HLA and TCR-CMV co-occurrence with hypergeometric tests, applying a repertoire-size bias correction to TCR pairs. False discovery rates were estimated in a later analysis by permuting HLA or CMV assignments 20 times. In a later analysis, co-occurring TCRs were grouped using DBSCAN, and TCRdist sequence similarity was added for clustering within HLA-allele-positive subsets. For co-occurrence clustering, repertoires with fewer than 30,000 or more than 120,000 public chains were excluded, along with five repertoires with anomalous nucleotide sharing. TCRdb limited this immuneACCESS table to in-frame rearrangements with V and J called. A share of clones is missing; checked studies link under half to unresolved V genes, and the rest is unexplained. Clone size and the V and J calls come from that table; the DNA yielded D and trimming. This sample holds fewer than 110,000 clones; roughly 71% were observed only once. The ten largest clones add up to 10% of the sample.

Sample: PBMCs. The chain joins TRBV5-1 to TRBJ2-3; 10 junctional bases match TRBD1. This TCR was recovered from a man between 50 and 59 years old in good health and CMV-seronegative. The sequence in DNA is TGCGCCAGCAGCTCTACGTCCGGGACAGGGGGCACAGATACGCAGTATTTT. This codes for CASSSTSGTGGTDTQYF.